This T cell receptor beta chain was documented in a study of blood T cell repertoires in COVID-19. For the study at large: Acute and convalescent COVID-19 samples came from the United States, Italy and Spain. Nucleic acid was either cDNA or gDNA, and it came from T cells, B-cell-depleted T cells, or PBMCs.

Per the original methods: Amplifying reference gene primers gave estimates of nucleated cell counts. TCRdb's table, derived via immunoSEQ multiplex PCR, lists solely in-frame clones and lacks some. V, J and clone size reflect that table, while D and trimming were determined from the DNA. The profile shows over 80,000 clones, 89% of them singletons. This CDR3 has 14 amino acids. V was clipped by 5 bases and J by 7 bases; unmatched bases: 5. Germline CDR1 is SGHNT and CDR2 is YYREEE (reference sequence). The TCR was taken from a middle-aged man with acute or convalescent COVID-19. This sequence joins TRBV5-4 and TRBJ1-4; 10 nucleotides agree with TRBD1. The sample comprised peripheral blood. CDR3 amino acids: CASSWDRGGEKLFF. DNA of the CDR3: TGTGCCAGCAGTTGGGACAGGGGTGGTGAAAAACTGTTTTTT. The complete variable domain, with remaining parts taken from reference TRBV5-4 and TRBJ1-4, reads ETGVTQSPTHLIKTRGQQVTLRCSSQSGHNTVSWYQQALGQGPQFIFQYYREEENGRGNFPPRFSGLQFPNYSSELNVNALELDDSALYLCASSWDRGGEKLFFGSGTQLSVL.